The entry that follows covers one T cell receptor beta chain sequence. Its antigen specificity is not known. This record belongs to a study of cytomegalovirus exposure and HLA in healthy donors (dated by TCRdb to the late 2010s). Broadly, across the study: According to an earlier analysis of a few hundred of the donors, some 170 million T cells yielded 90 million to 130 million unique TCR beta sequences and about 300 Gb of sequence data. An early release covering about 600 HLA-typed donors comprised approximately 290 gigabases of sequencing data and 65 million to 100 million unique TCR sequences. Of the 398 genotyped donors, roughly 80% fell in the genetic ancestry cluster associated with self-reported Caucasian donors. The study was designed to test whether signatures of past pathogen exposure could be identified by cataloging public T cell receptors. The study profiled the T cell repertoires of hundreds of subjects by immunosequencing and related them to cytomegalovirus serostatus. Along with the roughly 670-subject first cohort, a separate validation cohort of around 120 different subjects was used. High-throughput TCR immunosequencing, statistical association of individual TCRs with disease status, and machine learning were combined to predict cytomegalovirus infection status. In a later analysis, previously published TCR beta repertoires from several hundred donors were re-analyzed and high-resolution HLA genotyping was added so that TCR occurrence patterns could be studied. Rather than using new phenotypic data, the later analysis identified candidate immune exposures from TCR beta sequences and from how often those sequences occurred across donors. An earlier analysis of 500 to 650 of the donors applied high-throughput TCR beta sequencing to assess whether each TCR beta V gene segment acted as functional or pseudogenic. Donor age, sex, ethnicity and CMV serostatus were compiled alongside the repertoire data. In a later genetic analysis, genome-wide SNP genotypes for 398 of the 666 donors were used, and that subset was treated as a discovery cohort. Every repertoire in the discovery cohort had been generated on one and the same sequencing platform. Both class I and class II loci were covered by HLA typing, at four-digit resolution. The number of typed donors differed by locus: about 620-640 for A, B, C, DRB1 and DQB1; roughly 510 for DQA1; approximately 600 for DPA1; and roughly 450 for DPB1. A few DR-DQ haplotypes were treated as single units for association and clustering because of strong linkage in the cohort. Among approximately 370 genotyped donors of the cohort, an average of approximately 200,000 unique TCR beta nucleotide sequences was sequenced per donor, of which 15% to 20% were non-productive. Results and caveats for the whole study, not just this receptor: Because counts were too low, roughly 17 rarely observed V segments, including chromosome 9 orphons, were left out of the earlier analysis of 587 of the donors. HLA typing was unavailable for some donors at each locus, so association tests used only the typed subset. The classifier was reported to diagnose cytomegalovirus status with high specificity and sensitivity in both the original cohort and the validation cohort. While some public TCRs were present in many individuals, most TCR sequences turned up only very rarely across donors. The authors suggested that the approach could potentially be generalized to other disease states and immunological phenotypes. In a later analysis, TCR association rates were found to vary across HLA loci, with the most associated TCRs seen for DRB1 alleles and the fewest for HLA-C alleles. Immune exposure information for the cohort was limited to CMV serostatus. According to a later genetic analysis, donors in an Asian-associated ancestry cluster had fewer N-insertions in productive TCRs than the approximately 630-donor mean. A later analysis found that most CMV-associated TCR beta chains appeared HLA-restricted, with HLA associations seemingly driven largely by CMV exposure. A few of the identified cytomegalovirus-associated TCR beta chains were confirmed in vitro to be specific for cytomegalovirus antigens. A group of highly shared sequence variants was considered likely to be a technical artifact of the sequencing pipeline. When HLA alleles, especially DR and DQ, strongly co-occurred, TCR associations were difficult to assign to individual alleles. Some IMGT-functional V segments, including TRBV6-2 and TRBV6-3, could not be distinguished by the 87-base-pair reads and were therefore excluded. V-gene and J-gene trimming of TCR beta chains was associated with a missense DCLRE1C variant in a later genetic analysis, and the association was replicated in an independent cohort. Compared with equally common non-associated chains, HLA-associated TCR beta chains in a later analysis were more clonally expanded and had lower generation probabilities. Several of the top co-occurrence clusters appeared to be linked to parvovirus B19, influenza, CMV and Epstein-Barr virus, according to a later analysis. A further reported finding was that TCR beta sequences accurately predicted the HLA-A and HLA-B alleles for most subjects in the first cohort. In an earlier analysis of some 540 of the donors, most TCR beta V segments appeared in productive rearrangements about 87% or about 30% of the time, broadly matching IMGT annotations. The study gave a list of 150 to 200 TCR beta chains associated with cytomegalovirus. Linkage disequilibrium might explain the correlated functional status among segregating V segments, but an unknown experimental factor could not be excluded. This cohort had only TCR beta chains sequenced, and the lack of alpha or paired-chain data limited which features could be detected. Roughly uniform sequencing depth across donors was assumed in presence/absence analyses, although this assumption may not hold. In a later analysis, about 17,000 TCR beta sequences were associated with specific HLA alleles at a false discovery rate of 0.05.

Measured from the cysteine to the phenylalanine, the CDR3 is 14 residues long. Kept here is only the CDR3 DNA, which spans 42 bases and is read in frame from base 1. V is cut by 7 bases and J by 4 bases, and the space between the germline ends is 16 bases. CDR1 and CDR2 (WNHNN, SYGVQD) derive from the germline V gene (reference sequence). The cohort was made up of under 800 healthy bone marrow donors. At the time of sampling, all cohort members were nominally healthy, though unrecorded immune exposures were likely present. The donor tested CMV seropositive and was one of the 289 seropositive cohort members. A peripheral blood sample was collected from each donor, and TCR beta sequencing was performed on peripheral blood mononuclear cells. The Qiagen DNeasy Blood Extraction Kit was used to extract genomic DNA from the blood cell samples. Preparation of the library involved the immunoSEQ multiplex PCR assay. A mixture of 60 forward primers for TCR Vbeta segments and 13 reverse primers for TCR Jbeta segments was used in the multiplex PCR. The CDR3 region of rearranged TCR beta genes was amplified from genomic DNA by a multiplex PCR assay. The Illumina HiSeq System was used to sequence the amplified TCR beta libraries as 87-base-pair reads. The study's own analysis went as follows. A later analysis tallied around 82 million unique TCR beta chains across the 666 repertoires, and approximately 12 million of those chains were shared by two or more donors. To remove PCR and sequencing errors, raw reads were error-corrected and collapsed into unique sequences using a nearest-neighbor algorithm that merged closely related sequences. To assign V, D and J gene segments, CDR3 sequences were aligned to IMGT reference sequences. Each retained sequence needed at least a six-nucleotide match to both a V gene segment and a J gene segment. A rearrangement counted as productive if the CDR3 had no stop codons and remained in frame with V and J, and every other rearrangement counted as non-productive. CDR3 was defined according to IMGT convention as the region running from the second conserved V-encoded cysteine to the conserved J-encoded phenylalanine. Sequences without an unambiguous match to a single V gene segment were excluded from the earlier analysis of approximately 600 of the donors. An earlier analysis of 587 of the donors classified V segments as functional when productive rearrangements were above 56.7% and as segregating when the standard deviation between donors was above 5%. To diagnose cytomegalovirus status from the catalog of TCR beta chain sequences, a statistical classification framework was built. In a later analysis, TCR nucleotide sequences were compared against IMGT/GENE-DB human TR gene sequences so that V and J genes could be assigned. Using the TCRdist pipeline, a later analysis assigned CDR3 sequences along with most-parsimonious VDJ recombination scenarios. In a later analysis, every TCR beta chain was defined by the combination of its CDR3 amino acid sequence and its V-gene family, and reads without a unique V-gene family were dropped. To address suspected cross-contamination and a sequencing artifact, a later analysis removed approximately 590 highly shared, low-generation-probability nucleotide sequences. A later analysis calculated a clonal expansion index for each public chain from normalized within-repertoire ranks of inferred template counts. In a later analysis, generation probabilities were computed using a VDJ recombination model fitted to out-of-frame rearrangements, and the results were checked against IGoR. In a later analysis, hypergeometric tests were used to score TCR-TCR, TCR-HLA and TCR-CMV co-occurrence, with a repertoire-size bias correction applied to TCR pairs. In a later analysis, false discovery rates were estimated by permuting HLA or CMV assignments 20 times. In a later analysis, co-occurring TCRs were grouped using DBSCAN, with TCRdist sequence similarity added in when clustering inside HLA-allele-positive subsets. Repertoires with fewer than 30,000 or more than 120,000 public chains were left out of co-occurrence clustering, as were about 5 repertoires with anomalous nucleotide sharing. The table comes from immuneACCESS by way of TCRdb, which keeps in-frame sequences with V and J called. Part of the clones is missing from these tables; in studies checked, under half for an unresolved V gene and the rest for unknown reasons. For V, J and clone size, that table is used; D and trimming come from the DNA. For this sample, the table gives 220,000 or so clones. Of the sample, 0.9% to 1.4% falls within the top ten clones.

This receptor was identified in a girl aged 2-10 years in good health and CMV-seropositive. Material for sequencing was PBMCs. The rearranged chain carries TRBV10-1 and TRBJ1-2; TRBD1 is possibly the D segment (6 matching bases). CDR3 sequence: CASKTYRAGYGYTF. The DNA reads TGCGCCAGCAAGACCTACAGGGCAGGCTATGGCTACACCTTC.